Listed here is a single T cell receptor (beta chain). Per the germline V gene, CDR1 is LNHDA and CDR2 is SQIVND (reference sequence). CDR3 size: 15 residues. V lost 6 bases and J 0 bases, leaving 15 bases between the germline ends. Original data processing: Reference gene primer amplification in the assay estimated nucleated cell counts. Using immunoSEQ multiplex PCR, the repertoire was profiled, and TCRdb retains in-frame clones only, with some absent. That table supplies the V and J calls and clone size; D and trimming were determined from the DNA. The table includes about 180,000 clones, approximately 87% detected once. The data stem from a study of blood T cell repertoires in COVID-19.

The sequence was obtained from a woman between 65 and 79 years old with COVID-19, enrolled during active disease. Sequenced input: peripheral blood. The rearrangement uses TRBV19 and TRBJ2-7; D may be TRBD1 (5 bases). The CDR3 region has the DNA TGTGCCAGTAGGGGAACAGGAGTTAGCTCCTACGAGCAGTACTTC. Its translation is CASRGTGVSSYEQYF.